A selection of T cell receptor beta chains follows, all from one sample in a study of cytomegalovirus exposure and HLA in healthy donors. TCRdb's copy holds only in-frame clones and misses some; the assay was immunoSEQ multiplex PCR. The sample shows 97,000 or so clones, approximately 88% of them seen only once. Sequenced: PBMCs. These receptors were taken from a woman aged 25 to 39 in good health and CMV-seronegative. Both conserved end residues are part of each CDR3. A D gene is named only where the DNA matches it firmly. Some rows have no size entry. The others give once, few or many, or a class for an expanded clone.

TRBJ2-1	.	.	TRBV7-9	TGTGCCAGCAGCCCTTTTGGGAGACGGAATGAGCAGTTCTTC	CASSPFGRRNEQFF
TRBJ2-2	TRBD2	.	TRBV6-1	TGTGCCAGCAGTGAACTAAGCGGGGCGAACACCGGGGAGCTGTTTTTT	CASSELSGANTGELFF
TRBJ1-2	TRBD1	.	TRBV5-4	TGTGCCAGCAGCCCGCGGGACAGGGGCTTCAATGGCTACACCTTC	CASSPRDRGFNGYTF
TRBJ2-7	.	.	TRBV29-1	TGCAGCGTTGAAGGGTCAGCGAGGTACGAGCAGTACTTC	CSVEGSARYEQYF
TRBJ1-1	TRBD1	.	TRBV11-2	TGTGCCAGCAGCTTAGTTGGACAGGGCGGCACTGAAGCTTTCTTT	CASSLVGQGGTEAFF
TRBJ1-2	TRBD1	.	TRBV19	TGTGCCAGTAGCTCACGCGGGACAGATTCTAACTATGGCTACACCTTC	CASSSRGTDSNYGYTF
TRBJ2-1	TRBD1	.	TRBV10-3	TGTGCCATCAGTGAGCCGGGACAGGGGAAGAGGGATGAGCAGTTCTTC	CAISEPGQGKRDEQFF
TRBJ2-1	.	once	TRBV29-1	TGCAGCTTTCAACAGGGTTTCAATGAGCAGTTCTTC	CSFQQGFNEQFF
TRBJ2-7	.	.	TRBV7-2	TGTGCCAGCAGCTTAGCGAATGGGGGAGGGCAGTACTTC	CASSLANGGGQYF
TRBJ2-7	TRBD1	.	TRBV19	TGTGCCAGTAGTATTAATACCGGTACACGGGACAGATCTTACGAGCAGTACTTC	CASSINTGTRDRSYEQYF
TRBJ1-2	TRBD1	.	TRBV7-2	TGTGCCAGCAGCTTAGTAGGGACAGGGGGCGCGGGTGGCTACACCTTC	CASSLVGTGGAGGYTF
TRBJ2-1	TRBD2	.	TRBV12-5	TGTGCTAGTGGTTATGGGGAGGGCCTCTACAATGAGCAGTTCTTC	CASGYGEGLYNEQFF
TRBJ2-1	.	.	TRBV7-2	TGTGCCAGCAGCCCCGTGGCGCGGGAACGGTTCTTC	CASSPVARERFF
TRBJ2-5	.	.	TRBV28	TGTGCCAGCAGTTATTGGATTAGCGGCCAAGAGACCCAGTACTTC	CASSYWISGQETQYF
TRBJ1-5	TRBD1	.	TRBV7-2	TGTGCCAGCAGCTCCCGACAGGGAGGCAATCAGCCCCAGCATTTT	CASSSRQGGNQPQHF
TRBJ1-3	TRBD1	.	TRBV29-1	TGCAGCGTGGGACAGAGCTCTGGAAACACCATATATTTT	CSVGQSSGNTIYF
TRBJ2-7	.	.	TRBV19	TGTGCCAGTAGTATTTCTGGCGCCGAGGGCGAGCAGTACTTC	CASSISGAEGEQYF
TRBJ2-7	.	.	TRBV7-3	TGTGCCAGCAGCTTAGGGGCAGGGTATGGCGAGCAGTACTTC	CASSLGAGYGEQYF